The next 30 T cell receptor beta chains were all read from a single sample in a study of CXCR3-negative and CXCR3-positive naive CD8 T cells (dated by TCRdb to about 2019). The listed sequencing device is NextSeq 550. The Human TCR Profiling Kit (MiLaboratory) was used to prepare UMI-labeled 5' RACE TRB cDNA libraries. TCRdb reanalyzed the reads, keeping one entry per CDR3 protein sequence and omitting DNA. The record for this sample contains 100,000 to 150,000 distinct CDR3 sequences. The ten largest clones capture approximately 0.29% of the sample. Sequencing was carried out using naive CXCR3- CD8+ T cells from blood. Per the publication, the cell subset or site label means: CD45RO-CCR7+CD27+CD95- naive CD8+ T cells lacking CXCR3 (TNR3-). The receptors derive from a human donor in good health. Some clones in this sample may be carry-over from other donors' samples.

The rearrangement uses TRBV29-1 and TRBJ2-7; as DNA is missing, the TRBD1 call by TCRdb cannot be tested. CDR1 and CDR2 (germline): SQVTM, ANQGSEA. The length of the CDR3 is 13 residues. The CDR3 here is CSVGTTLSYEQYF.

The J gene is TRBJ1-1, the V gene TRBV6-6; the TCRdb call, TRBD1, lacks DNA for checking. The length of the CDR3 is 16 residues. Germline loops: CDR1 MNHNY, CDR2 SVGAGI (reference sequence). The CDR3 loop is CASSFDREGWNTEAFF.

The chain carries TRBV6-4 and TRBJ1-4. The CDR3 is 15 amino acids. Germline CDR1 and CDR2: MRHNA and SNTAGT. The CDR3 sequence: CASTGTASSNEKLFF.

The rearrangement links TRBV27 to TRBJ2-7; TCRdb names TRBD1, which stays unverified in the absence of DNA. Germline values: CDR1 MNHEY, CDR2 SMNVEV (reference sequence). The CDR3 extends over 15 amino acids. This CDR3 reads CASSLAGTGAYEQYF.

V and J are TRBV20-1 and TRBJ2-5; TCRdb's D call, TRBD2, is unchecked because there is no DNA. Germline V CDR1 and CDR2: DFQATT, SNEGSKA (reference sequence). The CDR3 has 17 amino acids. This chain's CDR3 is CSVLTLAAGTIQETQYF.

The chain employs TRBV14 and TRBJ2-7. This CDR3 has 14 residues. Germline V CDR1 and CDR2: SGHDN, FVKESK. CDR3 sequence: CASSPRPAWDEQYF.

J is TRBJ1-1 and V is TRBV7-9; the D gene TCRdb calls, TRBD1, cannot be checked with no DNA. In germline, CDR1 is SEHNR, CDR2 FQNEAQ (reference sequence). This CDR3 spans 13 amino acids. CDR3: CASSDRENTEAFF.

The chain links TRBV29-1 to TRBJ2-2; no DNA is available, so the TRBD1 call from TCRdb remains unchecked. CDR1 is SQVTM, CDR2 ANQGSEA, per germline. The CDR3 spans 15 residues. The CDR3 is CSVEDRGQNTGELFF.

The chain recombines TRBV9 with TRBJ2-1; absent DNA, TCRdb's TRBD2 call cannot be checked. CDR3 length: 15 amino acids. Per germline, CDR1 SGDLS and CDR2 YYNGEE. The CDR3 protein is CASSVVAGGPYEQFF. Looking up the rest from reference TRBV9 and TRBJ2-1 gives the full variable domain: DSGVTQTPKHLITATGQRVTLRCSPRSGDLSVYWYQQSLDQGLQFLIQYYNGEERAKGNILERFSAQQFPDLHSELNLSSLELGDSALYFCASSVVAGGPYEQFFGPGTRLTVL.

V gene TRBV28 combines with J gene TRBJ2-1; TCRdb reports TRBD2, a call that lacks DNA to check it against. CDR3 length equals 14 residues. Germline CDR1 reads MDHEN; CDR2 reads SYDVKM. The CDR3 region is CASSIGLAGVEQFF.

The genes are TRBV14 and TRBJ2-1; TCRdb returns TRBD1, unconfirmable since there is no DNA. Looked up from germline, CDR1 is SGHDN and CDR2 is FVKESK. The length of the CDR3 is 15 residues. CDR3 region: CASSDSGGHYNEQFF.

The V and J genes are TRBV7-2 and TRBJ2-3; TCRdb indicates TRBD2, and absent DNA this call remains unverified. There are 17 residues in the CDR3. Per the germline V gene, CDR1 is SGHTA and CDR2 is FQGNSA. The CDR3 spells CASSLVASGGRTDTQYF.

This rearrangement joins TRBV12-3 or TRBV12-4 to TRBJ2-1; TCRdb proposes TRBD2, but this gene call is untestable without DNA. The CDR3 is 15 amino acids. The CDR3 is CASSEGTSGSLKGFF.

The chain has TRBV29-1 and TRBJ2-7; there is no DNA to check the TCRdb D call of TRBD1. This CDR3 contains 13 residues. Germline values: CDR1 SQVTM, CDR2 ANQGSEA. The CDR3 region is CSAATGGSYEQYF.

The chain uses TRBV7-2 and TRBJ1-1; the TCRdb D gene call, TRBD1, has no DNA to confirm it. Looked up from germline, CDR1 is SGHTA and CDR2 is FQGNSA. This CDR3 region has 15 residues. CDR3 protein: CASSDRDRGYTEAFF.

This chain links TRBV28 with TRBJ1-5; TCRdb returns TRBD1, unconfirmable since there is no DNA. The CDR3 runs to 15 residues. The germline V gene has CDR1 MDHEN and CDR2 SYDVKM. The CDR3 sequence is CASRPQGTRVQPQHF. Full variable domain (outside the CDR3, taken from reference TRBV28 and TRBJ1-5): DVKVTQSSRYLVKRTGEKVFLECVQDMDHENMFWYRQDPGLGLRLIYFSYDVKMKEKGDIPEGYSVSREKKERFSLILESASTNQTSMYLCASRPQGTRVQPQHFGDGTRLSIL.

The V and J genes are TRBV28 and TRBJ2-7. This CDR3 region has 14 residues. Germline lookup yields CDR1 MDHEN and CDR2 SYDVKM. This CDR3 is CASRSTGYEFVQYF.

J is TRBJ2-1 and V is TRBV12-3 or TRBV12-4; TCRdb indicates TRBD1, and absent DNA this call remains unverified. The CDR3 length is 15 residues. The CDR3 sequence: CASERGQGTYNEQFF.

CDR3 in amino acids: CASSFNRGYTGELFF. The chain uses TRBV5-4 and TRBJ2-2; TCRdb's D gene call, TRBD1, goes unchecked for lack of DNA. Germline assignment: CDR1 SGHNT and CDR2 YYREEE (reference sequence). CDR3 size: 15 residues.

The rearrangement uses TRBV9 and TRBJ1-5; checking the TCRdb D call of TRBD1 is not possible without DNA. CDR3 length equals 15 residues. CDR1 is SGDLS and CDR2 is YYNGEE in the germline V gene. The CDR3 here is CASSIPPYSNQPQHF.

The chain has TRBV28 and TRBJ2-1; TCRdb gives TRBD1 as the D gene, but with no DNA this cannot be confirmed. The CDR3 consists of 16 residues. The germline CDR1 and CDR2 sequences are MDHEN and SYDVKM. CDR3 amino acids: CASSFGPGQGNLQQFF.

The chain carries TRBV28 and TRBJ2-7; there is no DNA to check the TCRdb D call of TRBD1. CDR3 length: 14 amino acids. Germline-derived CDR1 and CDR2 are MDHEN and SYDVKM. The chain's CDR3 is CASSYGTATYEQYF.

The chain couples TRBV5-1 to TRBJ2-2. The CDR3 extends over 12 amino acids. The germline V gene has CDR1 SGHRS and CDR2 YFSETQ. The CDR3 loop is CASSLWSGELFF.

The J gene is TRBJ2-1, the V gene TRBV9; checking the TCRdb D call of TRBD1 is not possible without DNA. CDR3 size: 17 residues. Germline V gene lookup returns CDR1 SGDLS and CDR2 YYNGEE. The CDR3 is CASSTPRDRGAYNEQFF. The whole variable domain, filled in from reference TRBV9 and TRBJ2-1, reads DSGVTQTPKHLITATGQRVTLRCSPRSGDLSVYWYQQSLDQGLQFLIQYYNGEERAKGNILERFSAQQFPDLHSELNLSSLELGDSALYFCASSTPRDRGAYNEQFFGPGTRLTVL.

The gene calls are TRBV11-2 and TRBJ2-5. This CDR3 has 13 residues. Germline-derived CDR1 and CDR2 are SGHAT and FQNNGV. The CDR3: CASSLDELETQYF.

The chain combines TRBV12-3 or TRBV12-4 with TRBJ1-2. This CDR3 has 14 amino acids. CDR3 loop: CASSFFAGTDGYTF.

The chain is built from TRBV7-8 and TRBJ2-7. CDR1 and CDR2 from the germline V gene are SGHVS and FQNEAQ. CDR3 length equals 14 residues. The CDR3 loop reads CASSFAGYENEQYF.

The chain employs TRBV7-2 and TRBJ2-7; with no DNA, the TCRdb D assignment of TRBD1 cannot be verified. Germline CDR1 and CDR2: SGHTA and FQGNSA. The CDR3 is made up of 17 amino acids. CDR3 in amino acids: CASSLGRSTGAWYEQYF. The full variable domain, its missing parts supplied by reference TRBV7-2 and TRBJ2-7, is GAGVSQSPSNKVTEKGKDVELRCDPISGHTALYWYRQSLGQGLEFLIYFQGNSAPDKSGLPSDRFSAERTGGSVSTLTIQRTQQEDSAVYLCASSLGRSTGAWYEQYFGPGTRLTVT.

The genes are TRBV29-1 and TRBJ2-3; lacking DNA, the TRBD2 call made by TCRdb goes unchecked. Germline CDR1 is SQVTM and CDR2 is ANQGSEA. The CDR3 loop spans 13 amino acids. The CDR3 protein is CSVEQRGEDTQYF.

The gene calls are TRBV6-6 and TRBJ1-1. This CDR3 is built from 14 residues. The germline gives CDR1 MNHNY, CDR2 SVGAGI (reference sequence). This chain's CDR3 is CASTRVERSTEAFF.